These T cell receptor beta chains were read from a single sample in a study of radiation and T cells in renal cell carcinoma. Assay: immunoSEQ multiplex PCR; the TCRdb copy retains only in-frame clones and omits some. The sample has about 60,000 clones, around 78% seen once. The sequencing used blood, collected from a patient whose treatment included radiotherapy and nephrectomy. These receptors all come from a man aged 55-75 years with renal cell carcinoma. Each CDR3 is given with its conserved first and last residue. A D gene is named only where the DNA matches it firmly. Only part of the rows carry a size: once, few, many, or a class if the clone is expanded.

j_call d_call clone_size v_call cdr3_nt cdr3_aa
TRBJ1-1 . . TRBV19 TGTGCCAGTAGCCCCTCGACGGGGACGAACACTGAAGCTTTCTTT CASSPSTGTNTEAFF
TRBJ2-1 TRBD2 . TRBV28 TGTGCCAGCAGTTCCGGACTAGCGGGAGGGGCTTACAATGAGCAGTTCTTC CASSSGLAGGAYNEQFF
TRBJ2-6 . . TRBV18 TGTGCCAGCTCACCGGTCCAACAGGGAGCTGGGGCCAACGTCCTGACTTTC CASSPVQQGAGANVLTF
TRBJ2-7 TRBD1 once TRBV7-2 TGTGCCAGCAGCTTAGTAGGGACAGGCTCCTACGAGCAGTACTTC CASSLVGTGSYEQYF
TRBJ1-1 . . TRBV5-5 TGTGCCAGCAGCTGGGACGGTAACACTGAAGCTTTCTTT CASSWDGNTEAFF
TRBJ1-2 . . TRBV19 TGTGCCACCTCACGGACGACTAATATTGGCTACACCTTC CATSRTTNIGYTF
TRBJ1-1 . once TRBV6-5 TGTGCCAGCAGCCTTGACAGGAGACCTGAAGCTTTCTTT CASSLDRRPEAFF
TRBJ2-3 TRBD2 . TRBV5-4 TGTGCCAGCAGCGGTAGACTAGCGGGAGAGGGGACAGATACGCAGTATTTT CASSGRLAGEGTDTQYF
TRBJ2-1 TRBD1 . TRBV14 TGTGCCAGCAGCTACGGACAGGGAATCTACAATGAGCAGTTCTTC CASSYGQGIYNEQFF
TRBJ2-2 TRBD1 . TRBV10-3 TGTGCCATTGGGACAGGGGCGGTGTACACCGGGGAGCTGTTTTTT CAIGTGAVYTGELFF
TRBJ2-7 TRBD2 . TRBV25-1 TGTGCCAGCAGGGCTAGCGGGGGAATATACGAGCAGTACTTC CASRASGGIYEQYF
TRBJ2-2 TRBD1 . TRBV19 TGTGCCAGTCGACAGGGCAGCGACACCGGGGAGCTGTTTTTT CASRQGSDTGELFF